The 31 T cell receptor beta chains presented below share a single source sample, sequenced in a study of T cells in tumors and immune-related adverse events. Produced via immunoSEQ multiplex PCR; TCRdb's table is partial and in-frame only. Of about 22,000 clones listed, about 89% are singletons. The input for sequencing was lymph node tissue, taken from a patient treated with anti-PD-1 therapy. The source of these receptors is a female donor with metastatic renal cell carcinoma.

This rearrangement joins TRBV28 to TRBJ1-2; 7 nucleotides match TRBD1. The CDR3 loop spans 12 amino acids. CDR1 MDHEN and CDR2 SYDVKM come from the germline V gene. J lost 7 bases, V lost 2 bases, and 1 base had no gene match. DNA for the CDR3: TGTGCCAGCAGTTTAAGGGGGCTTGGCTACACCTTC. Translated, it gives CASSLRGLGYTF.

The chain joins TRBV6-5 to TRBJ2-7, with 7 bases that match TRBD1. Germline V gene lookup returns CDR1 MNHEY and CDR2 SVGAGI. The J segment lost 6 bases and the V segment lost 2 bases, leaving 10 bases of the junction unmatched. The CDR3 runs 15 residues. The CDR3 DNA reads TGTGCCAGCAGTTACAGTGGACAGGTGGGAACCGAGCAGTACTTC. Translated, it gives CASSYSGQVGTEQYF.

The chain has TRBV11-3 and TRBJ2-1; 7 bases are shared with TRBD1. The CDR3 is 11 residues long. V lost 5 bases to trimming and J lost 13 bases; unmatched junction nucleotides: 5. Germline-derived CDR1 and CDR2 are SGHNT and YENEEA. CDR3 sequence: CASSRDRQQFF. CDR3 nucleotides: TGTGCCAGCAGCAGGGACAGACAACAGTTCTTC.

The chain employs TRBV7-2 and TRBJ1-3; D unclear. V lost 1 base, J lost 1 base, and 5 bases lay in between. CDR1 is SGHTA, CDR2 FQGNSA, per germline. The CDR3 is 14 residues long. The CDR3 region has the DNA TGTGCCAGCAGCTTAGTGGGGTCTGGAAACACCATATATTTT. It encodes CASSLVGSGNTIYF.

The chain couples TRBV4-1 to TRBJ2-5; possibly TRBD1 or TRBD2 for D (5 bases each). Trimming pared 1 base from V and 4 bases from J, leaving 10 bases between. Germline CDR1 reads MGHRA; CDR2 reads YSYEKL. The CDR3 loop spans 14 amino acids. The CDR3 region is CASSQGEGRETQYF. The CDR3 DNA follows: TGCGCCAGCAGCCAAGGCGAGGGGCGAGAGACCCAGTACTTC.

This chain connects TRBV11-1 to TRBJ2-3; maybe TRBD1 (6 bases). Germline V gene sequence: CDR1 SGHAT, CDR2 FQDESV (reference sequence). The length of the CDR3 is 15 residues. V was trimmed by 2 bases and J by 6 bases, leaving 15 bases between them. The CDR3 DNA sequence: TGTGCCAGCAGCTTACAGGGGTCCAGCTGGGATACGCAGTATTTT. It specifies CASSLQGSSWDTQYF.

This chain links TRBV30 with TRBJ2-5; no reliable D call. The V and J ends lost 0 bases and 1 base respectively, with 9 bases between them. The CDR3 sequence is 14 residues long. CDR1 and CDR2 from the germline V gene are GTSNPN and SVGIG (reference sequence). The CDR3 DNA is TGTGCCTGGAGTGTACCAGGCTTCCAAGAGACCCAGTACTTC. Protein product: CAWSVPGFQETQYF.

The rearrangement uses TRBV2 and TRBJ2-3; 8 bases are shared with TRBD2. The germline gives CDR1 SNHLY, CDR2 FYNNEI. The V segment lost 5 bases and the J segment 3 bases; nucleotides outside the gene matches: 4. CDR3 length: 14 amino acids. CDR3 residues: CASSTSGRTDTQYF. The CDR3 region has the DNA TGTGCCAGCAGTACCAGCGGGAGAACAGATACGCAGTATTTT. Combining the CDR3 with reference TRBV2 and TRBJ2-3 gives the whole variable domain EPEVTQTPSHQVTQMGQEVILRCVPISNHLYFYWYRQILGQKVEFLVSFYNNEISEKSEIFDDQFSVERPDGSNFTLKIRSTKLEDSAMYFCASSTSGRTDTQYFGPGTRLTVL.

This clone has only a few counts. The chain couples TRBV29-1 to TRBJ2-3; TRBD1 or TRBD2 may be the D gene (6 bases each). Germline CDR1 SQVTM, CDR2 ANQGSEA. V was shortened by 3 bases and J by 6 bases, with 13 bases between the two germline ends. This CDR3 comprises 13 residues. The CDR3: CSVEAGGRDTQYF. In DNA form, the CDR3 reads TGCAGCGTTGAGGCCGGGGGCCGGGATACGCAGTATTTT.

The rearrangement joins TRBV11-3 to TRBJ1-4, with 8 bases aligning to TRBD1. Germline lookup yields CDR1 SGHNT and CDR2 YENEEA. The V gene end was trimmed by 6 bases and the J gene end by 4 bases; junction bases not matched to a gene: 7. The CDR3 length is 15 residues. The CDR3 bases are TGTGCCAGCAGTCCAGGACAGGGCCTTAATGAAAAACTGTTTTTT. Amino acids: CASSPGQGLNEKLFF.

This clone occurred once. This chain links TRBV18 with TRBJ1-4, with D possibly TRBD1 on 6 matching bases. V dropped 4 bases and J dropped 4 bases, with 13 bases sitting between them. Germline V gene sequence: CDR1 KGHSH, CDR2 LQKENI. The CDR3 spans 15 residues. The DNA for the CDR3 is TGTGCCAGCTCACTTCCAGGGGAAGTTAATGAAAAACTGTTTTTT. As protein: CASSLPGEVNEKLFF.

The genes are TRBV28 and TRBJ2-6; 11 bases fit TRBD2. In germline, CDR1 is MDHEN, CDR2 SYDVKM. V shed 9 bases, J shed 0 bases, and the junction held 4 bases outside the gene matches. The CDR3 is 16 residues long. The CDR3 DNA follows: TGTGCCAGTTTAGCGGGAGGGACCTCTGGGGCCAACGTCCTGACTTTC. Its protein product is CASLAGGTSGANVLTF. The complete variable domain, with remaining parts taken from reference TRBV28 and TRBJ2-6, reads DVKVTQSSRYLVKRTGEKVFLECVQDMDHENMFWYRQDPGLGLRLIYFSYDVKMKEKGDIPEGYSVSREKKERFSLILESASTNQTSMYLCASLAGGTSGANVLTFGAGSRLTVL.

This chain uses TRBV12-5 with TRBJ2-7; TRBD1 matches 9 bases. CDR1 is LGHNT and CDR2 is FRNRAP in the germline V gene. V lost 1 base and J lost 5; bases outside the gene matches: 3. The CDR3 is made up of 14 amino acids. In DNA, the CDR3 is TGTGCTAGTGGTTTGGGGGGACAGGGCAACGAGCAGTACTTC. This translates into CASGLGGQGNEQYF.

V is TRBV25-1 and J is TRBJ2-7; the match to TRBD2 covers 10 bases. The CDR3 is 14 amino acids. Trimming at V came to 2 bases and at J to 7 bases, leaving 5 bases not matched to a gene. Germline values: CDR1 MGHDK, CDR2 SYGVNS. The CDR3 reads CASSELAGDIEQYF. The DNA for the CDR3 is TGTGCCAGCAGTGAACTAGCGGGAGATATTGAGCAGTACTTC.

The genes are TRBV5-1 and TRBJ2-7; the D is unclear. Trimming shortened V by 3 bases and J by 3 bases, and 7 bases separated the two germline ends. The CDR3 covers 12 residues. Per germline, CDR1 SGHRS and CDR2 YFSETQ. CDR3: CASSSTYYEQYF. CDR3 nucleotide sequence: TGCGCCAGCAGCTCGACTTACTACGAGCAGTACTTC.

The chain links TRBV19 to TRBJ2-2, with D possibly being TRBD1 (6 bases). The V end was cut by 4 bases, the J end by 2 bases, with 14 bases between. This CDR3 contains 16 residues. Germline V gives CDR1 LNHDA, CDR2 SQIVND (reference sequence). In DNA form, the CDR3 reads TGTGCCAGTAGTAACGGACAGCGCCTAAACACCGGGGAGCTGTTTTTT. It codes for CASSNGQRLNTGELFF.

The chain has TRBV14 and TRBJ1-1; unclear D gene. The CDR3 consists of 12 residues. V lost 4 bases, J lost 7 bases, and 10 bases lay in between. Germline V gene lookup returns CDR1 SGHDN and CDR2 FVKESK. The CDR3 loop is CASSRTRFEAFF. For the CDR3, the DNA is TGTGCCAGCAGCCGGACCAGGTTTGAAGCTTTCTTT.

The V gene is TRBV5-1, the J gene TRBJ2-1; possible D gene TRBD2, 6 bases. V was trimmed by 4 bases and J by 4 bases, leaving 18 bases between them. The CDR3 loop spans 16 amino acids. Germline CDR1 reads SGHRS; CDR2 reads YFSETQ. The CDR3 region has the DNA TGCGCCAGCAGCCTGTCCCCGGGAGAAAAGTACAATGAGCAGTTCTTC. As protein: CASSLSPGEKYNEQFF. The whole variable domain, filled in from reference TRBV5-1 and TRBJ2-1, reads KAGVTQTPRYLIKTRGQQVTLSCSPISGHRSVSWYQQTPGQGLQFLFEYFSETQRNKGNFPGRFSGRQFSNSRSEMNVSTLELGDSALYLCASSLSPGEKYNEQFFGPGTRLTVL.

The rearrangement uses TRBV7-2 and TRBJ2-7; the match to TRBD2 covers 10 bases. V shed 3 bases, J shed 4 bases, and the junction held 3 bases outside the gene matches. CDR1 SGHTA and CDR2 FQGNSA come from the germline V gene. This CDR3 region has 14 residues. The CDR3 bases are TGTGCCAGCAGCTTGGCTAGCGGGAGTTACGAGCAGTACTTC. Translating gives CASSLASGSYEQYF.

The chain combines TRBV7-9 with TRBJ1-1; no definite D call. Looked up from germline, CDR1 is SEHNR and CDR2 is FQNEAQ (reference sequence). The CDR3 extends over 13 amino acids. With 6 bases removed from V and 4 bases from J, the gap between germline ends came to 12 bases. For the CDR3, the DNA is TGTGCCAGCAGGGGGAGTTTCGTCACTGAAGCTTTCTTT. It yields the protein CASRGSFVTEAFF.

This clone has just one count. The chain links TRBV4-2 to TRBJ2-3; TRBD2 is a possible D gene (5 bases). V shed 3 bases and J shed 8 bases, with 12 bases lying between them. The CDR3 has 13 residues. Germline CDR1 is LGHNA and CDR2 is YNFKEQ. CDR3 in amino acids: CASSQASEGTQYF. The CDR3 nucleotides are TGTGCCAGCAGCCAGGCCAGTGAGGGTACGCAGTATTTT.

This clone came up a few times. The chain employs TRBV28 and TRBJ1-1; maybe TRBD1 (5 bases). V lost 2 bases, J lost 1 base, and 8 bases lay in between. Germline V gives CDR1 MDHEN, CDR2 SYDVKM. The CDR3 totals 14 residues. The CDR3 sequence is CASSLHRPNTEAFF. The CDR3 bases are TGTGCCAGCAGTTTACACAGGCCGAACACTGAAGCTTTCTTT.

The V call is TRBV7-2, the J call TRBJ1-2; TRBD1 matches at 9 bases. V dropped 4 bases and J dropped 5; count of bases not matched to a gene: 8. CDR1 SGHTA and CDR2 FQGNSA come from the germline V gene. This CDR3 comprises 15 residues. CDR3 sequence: CASSYRGQGYYGYTF. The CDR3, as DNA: TGTGCCAGCAGCTATAGGGGACAGGGCTATTATGGCTACACCTTC.

CDR3 nucleotide sequence: TGTGCCAGCAGCGTAGAAGTCGACCCCTACAATGAGCAGTTCTTC. Protein: CASSVEVDPYNEQFF. The genes are TRBV9 and TRBJ2-1; D is ambiguous. Germline lookup yields CDR1 SGDLS and CDR2 YYNGEE. V was shortened by 0 bases and J by 2 bases, with 9 bases between the two germline ends. The CDR3 length is 15 residues.

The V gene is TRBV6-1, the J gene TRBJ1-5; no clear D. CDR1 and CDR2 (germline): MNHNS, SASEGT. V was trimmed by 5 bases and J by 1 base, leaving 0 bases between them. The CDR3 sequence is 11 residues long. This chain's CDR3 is CASSSNQPQHF. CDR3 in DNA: TGTGCCAGCAGTAGCAATCAGCCCCAGCATTTT.

CDR3 protein: CASSLQGSRQPQHF. The CDR3 DNA is TGTGCCAGCAGTCTACAGGGAAGCCGCCAGCCCCAGCATTTT. J is TRBJ1-5 and V is TRBV2; D is perhaps TRBD1 (6 bases). Germline CDR1 and CDR2: SNHLY and FYNNEI. CDR3 size: 14 residues. The ends were cut back, 5 bases at V and 7 bases at J, with 15 bases in the middle.

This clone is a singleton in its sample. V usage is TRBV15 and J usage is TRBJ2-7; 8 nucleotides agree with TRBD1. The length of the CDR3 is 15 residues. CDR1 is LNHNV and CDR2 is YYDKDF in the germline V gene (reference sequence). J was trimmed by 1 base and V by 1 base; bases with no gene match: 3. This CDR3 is CATSRGTGRSYEQYF. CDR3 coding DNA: TGTGCCACCAGCAGAGGGACAGGGAGGTCCTACGAGCAGTACTTC.

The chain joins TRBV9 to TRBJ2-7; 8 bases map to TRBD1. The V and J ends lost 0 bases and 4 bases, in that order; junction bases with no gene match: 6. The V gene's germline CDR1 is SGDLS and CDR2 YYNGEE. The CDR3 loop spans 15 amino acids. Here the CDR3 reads CASSVGQGATYEQYF. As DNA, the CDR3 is TGTGCCAGCAGCGTAGGGCAGGGGGCTACTTACGAGCAGTACTTC.

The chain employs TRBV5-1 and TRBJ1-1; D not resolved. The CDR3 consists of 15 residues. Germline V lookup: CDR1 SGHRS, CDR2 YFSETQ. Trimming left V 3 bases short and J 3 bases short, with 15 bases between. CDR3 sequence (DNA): TGCGCCAGCAGCTCGTCACAAGGAGTCTACACTGAAGCTTTCTTT. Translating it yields CASSSSQGVYTEAFF. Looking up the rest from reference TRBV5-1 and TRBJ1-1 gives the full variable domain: KAGVTQTPRYLIKTRGQQVTLSCSPISGHRSVSWYQQTPGQGLQFLFEYFSETQRNKGNFPGRFSGRQFSNSRSEMNVSTLELGDSALYLCASSSSQGVYTEAFFGQGTRLTVV.

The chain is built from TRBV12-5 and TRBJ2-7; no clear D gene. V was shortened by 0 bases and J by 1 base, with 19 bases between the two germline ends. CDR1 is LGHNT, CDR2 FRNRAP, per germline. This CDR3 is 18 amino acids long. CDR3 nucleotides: TGTGCTAGTGGTTTGGTCGTAGGTACACCTTGGAGATCCTACGAGCAGTACTTC. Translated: CASGLVVGTPWRSYEQYF. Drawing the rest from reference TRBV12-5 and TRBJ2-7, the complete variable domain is DARVTQTPRHKVTEMGQEVTMRCQPILGHNTVFWYRQTMMQGLELLAYFRNRAPLDDSGMPKDRFSAEMPDATLATLKIQPSEPRDSAVYFCASGLVVGTPWRSYEQYFGPGTRLTVT.

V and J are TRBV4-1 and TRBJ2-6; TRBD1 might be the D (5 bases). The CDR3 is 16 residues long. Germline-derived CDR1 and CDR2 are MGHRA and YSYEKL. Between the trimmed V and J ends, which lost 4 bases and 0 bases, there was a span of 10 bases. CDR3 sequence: CASSPGQGSGANVLTF. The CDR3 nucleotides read TGCGCCAGCAGCCCTGGTCAGGGCTCTGGGGCCAACGTCCTGACTTTC.